Listed below are T cell receptor beta chains from one sample, sequenced in a study of cytomegalovirus exposure and HLA in healthy donors. The data were produced by immunoSEQ multiplex PCR, yet TCRdb's version contains in-frame clones alone and is incomplete. The repertoire holds about 150,000 clones, around 80% seen once, with about 11% in the top ten. Sequences were obtained from PBMCs. These receptors came from a man between 18 and 29 years old in good health and CMV-seropositive. Both conserved end residues are part of each CDR3. A D gene is named only where the DNA matches it firmly. The size field is filled for only some rows; it gives once, few, many or a size class.

j_call clone_size d_call v_call cdr3_aa cdr3_nt
TRBJ2-2 NA NA TRBV7-9 CASLSTNTGELFF TGTGCCAGCCTTAGCACGAACACCGGGGAGCTGTTTTTT
TRBJ2-1 NA TRBD2 TRBV7-3 CASSSPSKPTTSGRGSYNEQFF TGTGCCAGCAGCTCCCCCTCTAAACCCACGACTAGCGGGAGAGGGTCCTACAATGAGCAGTTCTTC
TRBJ2-1 NA TRBD2 TRBV5-1 CASSAGTIYNEQFF TGCGCCAGCAGCGCTGGGACTATCTACAATGAGCAGTTCTTC
TRBJ2-7 NA NA TRBV28 CASSATVPQYF TGTGCCAGCAGTGCAACTGTCCCACAGTACTTC
TRBJ2-3 few TRBD2 TRBV29-1 CSVEREREGVRFTDTQYF TGCAGCGTAGAGCGGGAGCGGGAGGGCGTTCGATTCACAGATACGCAGTATTTT
TRBJ2-5 few TRBD1 TRBV5-5 CASRFGTGGVGVETQYF TGTGCCAGCCGCTTCGGGACAGGGGGCGTTGGTGTGGAGACCCAGTACTTC
TRBJ2-2 NA NA TRBV7-3 CASTSYLGPGGELFF TGTGCCAGCACCTCTTACTTAGGTCCGGGCGGGGAGCTGTTTTTT
TRBJ2-7 NA NA TRBV5-1 CASSSDGGIQAGEQYF TGCGCCAGCAGCTCGGATGGCGGGATTCAAGCCGGGGAGCAGTACTTC
TRBJ2-3 few NA TRBV4-1 CASSHYREWEGYTQYF TGCGCCAGCAGCCATTACAGGGAATGGGAGGGATATACGCAGTATTTT
TRBJ2-7 few NA TRBV5-1 CASVDRNYEQYF TGCGCCAGCGTCGACCGAAACTACGAGCAGTACTTC
TRBJ2-7 once NA TRBV28 CASTKTGNSYEQYF TGTGCCAGCACTAAAACCGGGAATTCCTACGAGCAGTACTTC
TRBJ2-3 NA NA TRBV11-2 CASSSTAGTQYF TGTGCCAGCAGCTCTACGGCGGGTACGCAGTATTTT
TRBJ2-2 NA NA TRBV7-3 CASSLTSVGVGTGELFF TGTGCCAGCAGCTTAACGTCCGTGGGAGTCGGTACCGGGGAGCTGTTTTTT
TRBJ1-5 NA NA TRBV6-6 CASRTEFNQPQHF TGTGCCAGCAGGACAGAATTTAATCAGCCCCAGCATTTT
TRBJ2-7 NA NA TRBV6-1 CASSEAQGRIYEQYF TGTGCCAGCAGTGAAGCGCAGGGCAGGATCTACGAGCAGTACTTC
TRBJ2-3 NA TRBD2 TRBV19 CASTRTELSGYTQYF TGTGCCAGTACAAGGACGGAGCTTAGCGGGTATACGCAGTATTTT
TRBJ2-7 NA NA TRBV6-5 CASSYSIHGPYEQYF TGTGCCAGCAGTTACTCGATCCATGGGCCCTACGAGCAGTACTTC
TRBJ1-1 NA NA TRBV19 CASNRGQNTEAFF TGTGCCAGTAACAGAGGACAGAACACTGAAGCTTTCTTT
TRBJ1-3 NA NA TRBV30 CAWNLGWDKARNTIYF TGTGCCTGGAATTTAGGTTGGGACAAGGCCCGAAACACCATATATTTT
TRBJ1-1 once TRBD1 TRBV7-9 CASSLSSTGGIEAFF TGTGCCAGCAGCTTGAGCTCGACAGGGGGTATTGAAGCTTTCTTT
TRBJ1-1 NA NA TRBV15 CATSPLNTEAFF TGTGCCACCTCCCCCTTGAACACTGAAGCTTTCTTT
TRBJ1-2 once NA TRBV5-5 CASSLVPGYGYTF TGTGCCAGCAGCTTGGTTCCCGGGTATGGCTACACCTTC
TRBJ2-5 NA NA TRBV7-9 CASSVGTGAPLYF NA
TRBJ2-1 few NA TRBV6-5 CASSYSVKAWQFF TGTGCCAGCAGTTACTCGGTCAAAGCCTGGCAGTTCTTC
TRBJ2-1 NA NA TRBV10-3 CAISGTGLTDNEQFF TGTGCCATCAGTGGTACAGGGTTGACCGACAATGAGCAGTTCTTC
TRBJ1-5 NA TRBD1 TRBV19 CASSIPGQGTQRPQHF TGTGCCAGTAGTATCCCGGGACAGGGGACCCAGCGGCCCCAGCATTTT
TRBJ2-7 few TRBD1 TRBV7-6 CASSPGQGPHYEQYF TGTGCCAGCAGCCCCGGACAGGGACCCCACTACGAGCAGTACTTC
TRBJ2-1 few NA TRBV9 CASSVGVGQHEQFF TGTGCCAGCAGCGTAGGGGTGGGCCAACATGAGCAGTTCTTC
TRBJ1-1 once NA TRBV6-5 CASSQNAPRDTEAFF TGTGCCAGCAGCCAGAATGCCCCGAGGGACACTGAAGCTTTCTTT
TRBJ1-3 NA NA TRBV7-9 CASSSSPRVDPEHTIYF TGTGCCAGCAGCTCCAGCCCCAGGGTTGACCCCGAACACACCATATATTTT
TRBJ1-2 NA TRBD1 TRBV5-1 CASSGGQGAYGYTF TGCGCCAGCAGCGGGGGACAGGGGGCATATGGCTACACCTTC
TRBJ2-7 NA TRBD1 TRBV7-9 CASSLRDRGEEQYF TGTGCCAGCAGCTTAAGAGACAGGGGGGAAGAGCAGTACTTC
TRBJ1-1 NA NA TRBV11-1 CASRLTGVNTEAFF TGTGCCAGCAGGCTGACGGGGGTGAACACTGAAGCTTTCTTT
TRBJ2-2 NA NA TRBV18 CASSPLAENTGELFF TGTGCCAGCTCACCACTTGCGGAGAACACCGGGGAGCTGTTTTTT
TRBJ2-5 NA TRBD2 TRBV7-9 CASSPTGGSETQYF TGTGCCAGCAGCCCGACGGGCGGGAGTGAGACCCAGTACTTC
TRBJ1-1 few NA TRBV11-2 CASSDGYPAAGQGLTEAFF TGTGCCAGCAGCGATGGGTATCCCGCGGCCGGGCAGGGGCTCACTGAAGCTTTCTTT
TRBJ1-5 NA NA TRBV30 CAWAKGGYSNQPQHF TGTGCCTGGGCTAAGGGGGGGTATAGCAATCAGCCCCAGCATTTT
TRBJ2-7 NA NA TRBV5-4 CASSIMSGSYEQYF TGTGCCAGCAGTATTATGTCAGGGTCCTACGAGCAGTACTTC
TRBJ2-1 NA NA TRBV19 CATKTPVLSYNEQFF TGTGCCACCAAAACGCCGGTTCTCTCCTACAATGAGCAGTTCTTC
TRBJ2-4 NA TRBD2 TRBV5-1 CASSQGLAGKHIQYF TGCGCCAGCAGCCAGGGACTAGCGGGCAAACACATTCAGTACTTC
TRBJ1-1 NA NA TRBV29-1 CSVVRKMNTEAFF TGCAGCGTTGTTAGAAAGATGAACACTGAAGCTTTCTTT
TRBJ2-7 NA TRBD1 TRBV5-1 CASSLPGQGSEQYF TGCGCCAGCAGCTTACCGGGACAGGGGTCCGAGCAGTACTTC
TRBJ2-1 NA NA TRBV27 CASSPTGTLSYNEQFF TGTGCCAGCAGTCCAACCGGGACTCTCTCCTACAATGAGCAGTTCTTC
TRBJ1-1 NA TRBD1 TRBV19 CASTSGTGSTEAFF TGTGCCAGTACGTCAGGGACAGGGTCGACTGAAGCTTTCTTT
TRBJ2-1 NA TRBD1 TRBV4-1 CASSPGTGPSFNEQFF TGCGCCAGCAGCCCGGGGACAGGACCAAGCTTCAATGAGCAGTTCTTC
TRBJ2-1 NA TRBD2 TRBV27 CASSSTTSGRVNEQFF TGTGCCAGCAGTTCCACGACTAGCGGGAGAGTCAATGAGCAGTTCTTC
TRBJ2-3 once TRBD2 TRBV7-6 CASSPRAGGPLNTDTQYF TGTGCCAGCAGCCCGAGGGCGGGAGGGCCCCTAAACACAGATACGCAGTATTTT
TRBJ2-7 NA TRBD1 TRBV29-1 CSVVVGQGAPVYEQYF TGCAGCGTTGTGGTGGGACAGGGTGCTCCAGTCTACGAGCAGTACTTC
TRBJ2-2 NA TRBD1 TRBV6-5 CASSYSWTGKGELFF TGTGCCAGCAGTTACTCGTGGACAGGCAAGGGGGAGCTGTTTTTT
TRBJ2-7 NA NA TRBV6-5 CACSYAARFPPYEQYF TGTGCCTGCAGTTACGCTGCCAGGTTCCCTCCCTACGAGCAGTACTTC
TRBJ1-6 NA TRBD1 TRBV2 CASSHLKQGRNSPLHF TGTGCCAGCAGTCACCTCAAACAGGGGCGGAATTCACCCCTCCACTTT
TRBJ1-4 NA NA TRBV6-1 CASKGHAATNEKLFF TGTGCCAGCAAGGGGCACGCGGCAACTAATGAAAAACTGTTTTTT
TRBJ2-1 NA NA TRBV7-9 CAKQGTDNEQFF TGTGCCAAACAGGGTACGGACAATGAGCAGTTCTTC
TRBJ1-4 NA NA TRBV10-3 CAISEGSEKLFF TGTGCCATCAGTGAGGGCAGTGAAAAACTGTTTTTT
TRBJ2-3 once NA TRBV2 CASSEVVSSGTDTQYF TGTGCCAGCAGTGAAGTAGTTAGCTCGGGTACAGATACGCAGTATTTT
TRBJ2-2 once NA TRBV5-1 CASSLNPPGRTNTGELFF TGCGCCAGCAGCTTGAACCCCCCCGGCAGGACGAACACCGGGGAGCTGTTTTTT
TRBJ2-3 few NA TRBV7-8 CASSSGDTPRDTQYF TGTGCCAGCAGCTCCGGGGACACCCCTAGGGATACGCAGTATTTT